The TCR beta chain described here comes from a study of CD8+ T cells in alopecia areata. The CDR3 consists of 16 residues. The ends were cut back, 6 bases at V and 1 base at J, with 16 bases in the middle. Germline-derived CDR1 and CDR2 are SEHNR and FQNEAQ (reference sequence). Only a few counts were recorded for this clone. The antigen is undetermined. Sampling of alopecia areata patients yielded lesional scalp punch biopsies as well as peripheral blood. Broader study findings: Alopecia totalis/universalis scalp especially showed more expanded CD8+ clones than normal scalp.

RNA extraction was followed by reverse transcription into cDNA, which acted as the sequencing template. TCRdb's copy holds only in-frame clones and misses some; the assay was immunoSEQ multiplex PCR. The sample consists of about 64,000 clones, roughly 40% of them appearing once. This TCR was sampled from a human donor with alopecia areata. This chain uses TRBV7-9 with TRBJ1-3; D gene uncertain. The sample was NKG2D-low CD8+ T cells sorted from blood. The CDR3 DNA reads TGTGCCAGCAGTACAACCGCGGTAGTGTCTGGAAACACCATATATTTT. Translating gives CASSTTAVVSGNTIYF.